This T cell receptor beta chain derives from a study of blood T cells in healthy people across ages. Study overall: Template switching captured about one barcoded beta molecule per two T cells.

V was shortened by 3 bases and J by 5 bases, with 13 bases between the two germline ends. The CDR3 loop spans 14 amino acids. CDR1 is MNHEY and CDR2 is SVGAGI in the germline V gene. Concerning this clonotype: Its antigen is unidentified.

Overall study findings and caveats: With unsorted PBMCs, a conclusive comparison of naive versus antigen-experienced cells was not possible. Across the age range, TCR beta diversity per million T cells fell in a roughly linear way.

For the second PCR, which ran for roughly 7 to 11 cycles, a sample-barcoded 5' primer and a J-beta primer mix were used. With 12 random nucleotides, a template-switch adaptor tagged each individual cDNA molecule. Each CDR3 protein gets one entry after TCRdb re-called the 5' RACE reads with MiXCR. This sample yields roughly 500,000 distinct CDR3 sequences, of which approximately 27% are seen a single time; less than 20% belongs to the top ten. This sequence originates from a woman aged 70-85 years in good health. V is TRBV6-5 and J is TRBJ2-5; weak D call: TRBD1 (5 bases). The sequenced material came from blood. The CDR3 DNA reads as TGTGCCAGCAGTTATAACGCAGGACACGAGACCCAGTACTTC. Translated: CASSYNAGHETQYF.